These 16 T cell receptor beta chains were sequenced from one sample in a study of vaccination effects on CD4 cells after COVID-19. Isolation of CD4+ T cells took place after more than 9 days of culture. Subjects were given two BNT162b2 or mRNA-1273 vaccine doses. Clones were read by immunoSEQ multiplex PCR, and TCRdb kept only the in-frame ones, dropping some. This sample yields fewer than 60,000 clones, of which around four fifths are seen a single time; approximately 4.5% belongs to the top ten. For these receptors, no antigen is known. Sequenced here: CD4+ T cells from PBMCs cultured without peptide, sampled after COVID-19 vaccination. Every receptor here comes from a human donor who received a COVID-19 vaccine.

The chain recombines TRBV5-4 with TRBJ1-1; D remains ambiguous. This CDR3 comprises 14 residues. V lost 2 bases, J lost 1 base, and 9 bases lay in between. CDR1 and CDR2 from the germline V gene are SGHNT and YYREEE (reference sequence). The CDR3: CASSFEGRNTEAFF. Here the CDR3 DNA reads TGTGCCAGCAGCTTCGAAGGGCGGAACACTGAAGCTTTCTTT.

This clone was observed a handful of times. This rearrangement joins TRBV4-1 to TRBJ1-6; no firm D call. The CDR3 length is 17 residues. Germline CDR1 is MGHRA and CDR2 is YSYEKL. V dropped 5 bases and J dropped 7 bases, with 21 bases sitting between them. CDR3 coding DNA: TGCGCCAGCAGCAAAATGGTCAGCGGGGTGTCCAATTCACCCCTCCACTTT. Residues: CASSKMVSGVSNSPLHF.

The chain links TRBV28 to TRBJ1-5; 9 nucleotides match TRBD1. The CDR3 spans 15 residues. V lost 9 bases and J lost 4; bases outside the gene matches: 10. CDR1 is MDHEN, CDR2 SYDVKM, per germline. DNA for the CDR3: TGTGCCAGTTTTAGGACAGGGGTATCGAATCAGCCCCAGCATTTT. Its protein product is CASFRTGVSNQPQHF.

The V gene is TRBV19, the J gene TRBJ1-5; D is possibly TRBD1 (6 bases). V was shortened by 0 bases and J by 4 bases, with 7 bases between the two germline ends. The CDR3 loop spans 14 amino acids. Germline V lookup: CDR1 LNHDA, CDR2 SQIVND (reference sequence). The DNA for the CDR3 is TGTGCCAGTAGTATAGATACAGGGAATCAGCCCCAGCATTTT. Amino acid sequence: CASSIDTGNQPQHF.

This clone was found once. The chain couples TRBV2 to TRBJ2-5; a weak D match, TRBD2 (6 bases). CDR3 size: 13 residues. Germline CDR1 and CDR2: SNHLY and FYNNEI. Trimming left V 9 bases short and J 3 bases short, with 14 bases between. The CDR3 loop reads CARGGGTEETQYF. The CDR3 DNA follows: TGTGCCAGGGGGGGTGGGACTGAAGAGACCCAGTACTTC.

This clone was counted between two and nine times. The chain couples TRBV4-1 to TRBJ1-1; 8 nucleotides agree with TRBD1. This CDR3 spans 14 amino acids. Germline CDR1 reads MGHRA; CDR2 reads YSYEKL. V lost 4 bases, J lost 7 bases, and 8 bases stayed unmatched. The CDR3 DNA reads as TGCGCCAGCAGCCTTTCTTACAGGGGGGATGAAGCTTTCTTT. Encoded protein: CASSLSYRGDEAFF.

The gene calls are TRBV29-1 and TRBJ2-1, with 10 bases identical to TRBD1. Germline CDR1 reads SQVTM; CDR2 reads ANQGSEA. The V and J ends lost 7 bases and 9 bases, in that order; junction bases with no gene match: 9. The CDR3 spans 13 residues. The chain's CDR3 is CSADRGQFSEQFF. The CDR3 nucleotides are TGCAGCGCTGACAGGGGGCAGTTTAGTGAGCAGTTCTTC.

The chain has TRBV29-1 and TRBJ1-5; D is ambiguous. Trimming removed 4 bases from V and 0 bases from J, with 16 bases in between. Germline CDR1 is SQVTM and CDR2 is ANQGSEA. The length of the CDR3 is 16 residues. CDR3 bases: TGCAGCGTTGGAATAGGTAGATCTTATAGCAATCAGCCCCAGCATTTT. As protein: CSVGIGRSYSNQPQHF.

The genes are TRBV6-5 and TRBJ2-7; D is perhaps TRBD2 (6 bases). CDR3 length: 14 residues. The germline CDR1 and CDR2 sequences are MNHEY and SVGAGI. Trimming took 7 bases from V and 6 from J, leaving 19 bases between them. The CDR3: CASTGGRVSAEQYF. Here the CDR3 DNA reads TGTGCCAGCACCGGGGGACGGGTAAGCGCCGAGCAGTACTTC.

The genes are TRBV12-3 or TRBV12-4 and TRBJ1-1; D not certain. V shed 3 bases and J shed 4 bases, with 6 bases lying between them. The CDR3 runs to 12 residues. CDR3 bases: TGTGCCAGCAGTTTCCCCGGCACTGAAGCTTTCTTT. This gives the protein CASSFPGTEAFF.

The chain links TRBV5-4 to TRBJ2-2, with 10 nucleotides matching TRBD2. The V and J ends lost 4 bases and 4 bases, in that order; junction bases with no gene match: 4. Germline values: CDR1 SGHNT, CDR2 YYREEE (reference sequence). CDR3 length equals 15 residues. Here the CDR3 DNA reads TGTGCCAGCAGCGTAGCGGGAGGCGGCACCGGGGAGCTGTTTTTT. Its translation is CASSVAGGGTGELFF.

The chain employs TRBV7-3 and TRBJ1-1, with 7 bases that match TRBD1. The germline CDR1 and CDR2 sequences are SGHTA and FQGTGA. V was clipped by 3 bases and J by 4 bases; unmatched bases: 2. The CDR3 is 13 residues long. The CDR3 region is CASSLTGTTEAFF. CDR3 DNA: TGTGCCAGCAGCTTGACAGGGACCACTGAAGCTTTCTTT.

This clone was seen a handful of times. The genes are TRBV5-4 and TRBJ2-2; 7 bases are a match to TRBD1. V shed 6 bases, J shed 0 bases, and the junction held 8 bases outside the gene matches. Germline loops: CDR1 SGHNT, CDR2 YYREEE (reference sequence). The CDR3 runs 16 residues. The CDR3: CASTAPGQTNTGELFF. DNA of the CDR3: TGTGCCAGCACTGCCCCGGGACAGACGAACACCGGGGAGCTGTTTTTT.

V usage is TRBV30 and J usage is TRBJ1-6; D is uncertain. The CDR3 runs 10 residues. CDR1 and CDR2 from the germline V gene are GTSNPN and SVGIG (reference sequence). V lost 2 bases to trimming and J lost 13 bases, with 6 bases between them. As DNA, the CDR3 is TGTGCCTGGAGTAAACCGCCCCTCCACTTT. This translates into CAWSKPPLHF.

V gene TRBV10-3 combines with J gene TRBJ2-3; TRBD2 agrees at 13 bases. CDR1 ENHRY and CDR2 SYGVKD come from the germline V gene. Trimming at V came to 4 bases and at J to 2 bases, leaving 3 bases not matched to a gene. CDR3 size: 16 residues. Here the CDR3 reads CAISGTSGRVTDTQYF. Here the CDR3 DNA reads TGTGCCATCAGTGGCACTAGCGGGAGGGTCACAGATACGCAGTATTTT.

This chain connects TRBV6-2 or TRBV6-3 to TRBJ2-1; no definite D call. The CDR3 length is 13 residues. Trimming took 3 bases from V and 9 from J, leaving 12 bases between them. CDR1 and CDR2 (germline): MNHEY, SVGEGT. CDR3 in amino acids: CASSYPIAGEQFF. In DNA, the CDR3 is TGTGCCAGCAGTTATCCCATAGCCGGTGAGCAGTTCTTC.